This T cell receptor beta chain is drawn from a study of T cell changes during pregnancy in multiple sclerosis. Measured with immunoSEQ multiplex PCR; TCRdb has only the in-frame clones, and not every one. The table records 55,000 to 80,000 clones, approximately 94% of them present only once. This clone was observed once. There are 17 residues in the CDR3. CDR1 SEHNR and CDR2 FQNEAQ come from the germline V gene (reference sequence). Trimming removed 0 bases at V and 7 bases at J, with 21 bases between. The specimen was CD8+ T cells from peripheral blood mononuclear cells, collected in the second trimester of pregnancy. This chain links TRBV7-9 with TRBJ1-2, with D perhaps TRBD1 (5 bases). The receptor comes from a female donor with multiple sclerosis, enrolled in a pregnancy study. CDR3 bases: TGTGCCAGCAGCTTAGCTGGTGGTTGGCAGGGTACATTTGGCTACACCTTC. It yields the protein CASSLAGGWQGTFGYTF.